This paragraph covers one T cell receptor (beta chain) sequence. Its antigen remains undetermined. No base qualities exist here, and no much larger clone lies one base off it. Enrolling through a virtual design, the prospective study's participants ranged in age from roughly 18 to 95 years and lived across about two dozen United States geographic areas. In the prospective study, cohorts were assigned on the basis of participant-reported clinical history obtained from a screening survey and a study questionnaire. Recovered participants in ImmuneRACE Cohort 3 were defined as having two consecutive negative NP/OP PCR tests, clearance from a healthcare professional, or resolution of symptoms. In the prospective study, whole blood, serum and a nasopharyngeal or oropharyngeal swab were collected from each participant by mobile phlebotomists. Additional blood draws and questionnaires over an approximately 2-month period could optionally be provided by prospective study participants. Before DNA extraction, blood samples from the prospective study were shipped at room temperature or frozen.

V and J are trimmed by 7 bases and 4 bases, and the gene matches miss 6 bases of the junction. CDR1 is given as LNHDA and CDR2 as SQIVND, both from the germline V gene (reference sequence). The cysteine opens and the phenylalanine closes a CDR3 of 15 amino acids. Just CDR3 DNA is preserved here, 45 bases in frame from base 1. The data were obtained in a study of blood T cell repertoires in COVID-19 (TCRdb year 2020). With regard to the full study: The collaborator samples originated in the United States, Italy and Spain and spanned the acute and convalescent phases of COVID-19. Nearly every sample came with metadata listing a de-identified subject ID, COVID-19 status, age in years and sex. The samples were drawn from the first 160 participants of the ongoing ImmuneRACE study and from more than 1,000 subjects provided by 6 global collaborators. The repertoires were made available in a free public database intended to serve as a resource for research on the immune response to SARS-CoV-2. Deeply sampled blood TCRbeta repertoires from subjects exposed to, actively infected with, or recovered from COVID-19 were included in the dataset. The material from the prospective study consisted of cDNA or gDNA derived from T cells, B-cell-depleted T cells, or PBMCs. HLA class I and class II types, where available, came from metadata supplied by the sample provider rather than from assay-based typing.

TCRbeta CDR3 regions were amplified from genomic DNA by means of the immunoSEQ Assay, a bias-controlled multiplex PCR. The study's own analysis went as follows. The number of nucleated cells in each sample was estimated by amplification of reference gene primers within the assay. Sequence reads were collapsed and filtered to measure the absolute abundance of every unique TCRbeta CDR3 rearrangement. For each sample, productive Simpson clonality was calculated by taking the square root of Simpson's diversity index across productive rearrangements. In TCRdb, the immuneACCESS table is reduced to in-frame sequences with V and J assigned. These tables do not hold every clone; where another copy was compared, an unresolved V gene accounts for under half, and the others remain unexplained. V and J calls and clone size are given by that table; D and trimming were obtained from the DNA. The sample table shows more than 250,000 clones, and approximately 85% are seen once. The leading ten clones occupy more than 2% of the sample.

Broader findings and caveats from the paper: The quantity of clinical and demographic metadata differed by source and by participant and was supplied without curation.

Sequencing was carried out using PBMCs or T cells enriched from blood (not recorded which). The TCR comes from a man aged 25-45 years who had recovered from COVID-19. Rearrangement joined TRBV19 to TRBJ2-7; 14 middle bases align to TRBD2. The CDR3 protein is CASMRTSGGFYEQYF. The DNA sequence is TGTGCCAGTATGCGGACTAGCGGGGGGTTTTACGAGCAGTACTTC.